The 7 T cell receptor beta chains reported below all come from one sample, sequenced in a study of PD-L1 blockade in urothelial cancer. The protocol was immunoSEQ multiplex PCR, while the TCRdb copy is restricted to in-frame clones and leaves out a portion. The table records around 100,000 clones, roughly 90% of them present only once. Time point here: peripheral blood 6 weeks after treatment start. Sequencing was performed on PBMCs, taken around atezolizumab (anti-PD-L1) treatment. Receptors originate from a man aged 55-75 years with urothelial cancer.

The V call is TRBV7-9, the J call TRBJ2-7; 7 bases match TRBD2. The CDR3 spans 16 residues. The ends lost 5 bases at V and 1 base at J; junction bases unmatched: 11. Germline CDR1 SEHNR, CDR2 FQNEAQ (reference sequence). Here the CDR3 reads CASSTEAGPKSYEQYF. The CDR3 region has the DNA TGTGCCAGCAGCACCGAAGCGGGACCGAAATCCTACGAGCAGTACTTC.

The chain joins TRBV5-8 to TRBJ1-1; D is undetermined. Germline CDR1 and CDR2: SGHTS and YDEGEE. V lost 2 bases and J lost 0, with 11 bases in between. This CDR3 comprises 15 residues. CDR3 in amino acids: CASSLLYPMNTEAFF. The CDR3 coding sequence is TGTGCCAGCAGCTTACTGTACCCAATGAACACTGAAGCTTTCTTT.

The gene calls are TRBV4-2 and TRBJ2-1; D may be TRBD1 (5 bases). CDR1 LGHNA and CDR2 YNFKEQ come from the germline V gene. This CDR3 spans 16 amino acids. V was shortened by 1 base and J by 5 bases, with 15 bases between the two germline ends. The CDR3: CASSQVSQGSHNEQFF. The CDR3 bases are TGTGCCAGCAGCCAAGTTAGCCAGGGTTCCCACAATGAGCAGTTCTTC.

This chain uses TRBV7-3 with TRBJ2-3; TRBD2 matches at 15 bases. V was clipped by 3 bases and J by 2 bases; unmatched bases: 3. CDR1 SGHTA and CDR2 FQGTGA come from the germline V gene. The CDR3 runs to 17 residues. The chain's CDR3 is CASSLGTSGGYTDTQYF. DNA of the CDR3: TGTGCCAGCAGCTTGGGGACTAGCGGGGGGTACACAGATACGCAGTATTTT.

The J gene is TRBJ1-3, the V gene TRBV7-2; no reliable D call. CDR3 length: 15 residues. The V gene lost 5 bases and the J gene lost 3 bases, with 14 bases spanning the gap. Germline V CDR1 and CDR2: SGHTA, FQGNSA. In nucleotides, the CDR3 is TGTGCCAGCAGCGACTTCGCGGGGATTGGAAACACCATATATTTT. Translating it yields CASSDFAGIGNTIYF.

The chain combines TRBV27 with TRBJ2-3; D gene uncertain. The V gene lost 5 bases and the J gene lost 4 bases, with 16 bases spanning the gap. The CDR3 has 15 amino acids. The germline gives CDR1 MNHEY, CDR2 SMNVEV (reference sequence). CDR3 sequence: CASSTRLESSDTQYF. The CDR3 DNA is TGTGCCAGCAGTACCCGTTTGGAGAGCTCAGATACGCAGTATTTT.

This chain uses TRBV28 with TRBJ2-5, with TRBD2 as a possible D gene (6 bases). CDR3 length: 16 amino acids. Germline V gives CDR1 MDHEN, CDR2 SYDVKM. Deletions cut 3 bases from V and 3 bases from J, with 17 bases between. The CDR3 region has the DNA TGTGCCAGCAGTTTTTTCGAGACTTTAGCGGAAGAGACCCAGTACTTC. Its translation: CASSFFETLAEETQYF.